This T cell receptor (beta chain) comes out of a study of cytomegalovirus exposure and HLA in healthy donors (dated by TCRdb to 2015 to 2018). Background on the whole study: An earlier analysis of a few hundred of the donors reported over 250 Gb of sequence data and 117 million unique TCR beta sequences obtained from some 200 million T cells. Roughly 300 gigabases of sequencing data and approximately 93 million unique TCR sequences were included in an early release covering about 620 HLA-typed donors. Of the roughly 390 genotyped donors, 65% to 90% were placed in the genetic ancestry cluster associated with self-reported Caucasian donors. The aim of the study was to test whether cataloging public T cell receptors could identify signatures of past pathogen exposure. Using immunosequencing, the study profiled T cell repertoires from around 670 subjects and related those repertoires to cytomegalovirus serostatus. Along with the roughly 670-subject first cohort, a separate validation cohort of around 110 different subjects was used. The study combined high-throughput TCR immunosequencing, statistical association of individual TCRs with disease status, and machine learning to predict cytomegalovirus infection status. A later analysis re-examined previously published TCR beta repertoires from more than 650 donors and added high-resolution HLA genotyping to investigate patterns of TCR occurrence. The later analysis used no new phenotypic data to find candidate immune exposures, relying instead on TCR beta sequences and their occurrence across donors. To decide whether each TCR beta V gene segment behaved as functional or pseudogenic, an earlier analysis of approximately 600 of the donors relied on high-throughput TCR beta sequencing. Donor age, sex, ethnicity and CMV serostatus were compiled together with the repertoire data. A later genetic analysis used genome-wide SNP genotypes for about 60% of the 666 donors, treating that subset as a discovery cohort. Every discovery cohort repertoire had been produced on one sequencing platform. HLA typing covered class I and class II loci at four-digit resolution. The number of donors typed differed by locus, with roughly 620-640 for A, B, C, DRB1 and DQB1, 522 for DQA1, nearly 610 for DPA1, and some 450 for DPB1. A handful of DR-DQ haplotypes were handled as single units for association and clustering because linkage in the cohort was strong. Across some 400 genotyped donors of the cohort, an average of roughly 230,000 unique TCR beta nucleotide sequences per donor were sequenced, and approximately 17% of those sequences were non-productive. On the study overall, not on this receptor specifically: At a false discovery rate of 0.05, a later analysis linked fewer than 20,000 TCR beta sequences to specific HLA alleles. While some public TCRs were present in many individuals, most TCR sequences turned up only very rarely across donors. Strong co-occurrence of HLA alleles, especially DR and DQ, made assigning TCR associations to individual alleles difficult. A later genetic analysis reported fewer N-insertions in productive TCRs among donors in an Asian-associated ancestry cluster than the approximately 670-donor mean. Immune exposure information for the cohort was limited to CMV serostatus. Most CMV-associated TCR beta chains appeared to be HLA-restricted in a later analysis, and the HLA associations seemed to be driven largely by CMV exposure. A few of the identified cytomegalovirus-associated TCR beta chains were confirmed in vitro to be specific for cytomegalovirus antigens. In a later analysis, the rate of TCR association differed among HLA loci, with DRB1 alleles having the most associated TCRs and HLA-C alleles having the fewest. In a later analysis, HLA-associated TCR beta chains were found to be more clonally expanded and to have lower generation probabilities than equally common non-associated chains. In a later analysis, several top co-occurrence clusters were reported to appear linked to parvovirus B19, influenza, CMV and Epstein-Barr virus. Linkage disequilibrium might explain the correlated functional status among segregating V segments, but an unknown experimental factor could not be ruled out. The cohort was sequenced for TCR beta chains only, and without alpha or paired-chain data the features that could be detected were limited. A further reported finding was that TCR beta sequences accurately predicted the HLA-A and HLA-B alleles for most subjects in the first cohort. In a later genetic analysis, a missense DCLRE1C variant was associated with V-gene and J-gene trimming of TCR beta chains, and the association was replicated in an independent cohort. Sequencing depth was assumed to be roughly uniform across donors in the presence/absence analyses, though that assumption may not hold. The sequencing pipeline was judged likely to have produced a cluster of highly shared sequence variants as a technical artifact. The study listed approximately 150 TCR beta chains as associated with cytomegalovirus. HLA typing was unavailable for some donors at each locus, so association tests used only the typed subset. According to the authors, the approach could potentially be generalized to other disease states and immunological phenotypes. Cytomegalovirus status was reported to be diagnosed by the classifier with high specificity and sensitivity in both the original and validation cohorts. In an earlier analysis of about 540 of the donors, most TCR beta V segments were observed in productive rearrangements about 90% or about 30% of the time, broadly matching IMGT annotations. The earlier analysis of 587 of the donors excluded some 15 rarely observed V segments, including chromosome 9 orphons, because counts were too low. Some IMGT-functional V segments, including TRBV6-2 and TRBV6-3, could not be distinguished by the 87-base-pair reads and were therefore excluded.

The library was prepared using the immunoSEQ multiplex PCR assay. For the multiplex PCR, a mixture combining 60 forward primers for TCR Vbeta segments and 13 reverse primers for TCR Jbeta segments was used. Amplification of the CDR3 region of rearranged TCR beta genes was performed with a multiplex PCR assay on genomic DNA. The amplified TCR beta libraries were sequenced on the Illumina HiSeq System as 87-base-pair reads. As for the authors' bioinformatics: Across the 700 or so repertoires, a later analysis counted 60 million to 90 million unique TCR beta chains, approximately 10 million of which were shared by at least two donors. Raw reads were error-corrected and collapsed into unique sequences by a nearest-neighbor algorithm in which closely related sequences were merged to remove PCR and sequencing errors. To assign V, D and J gene segments, CDR3 sequences were aligned to IMGT reference sequences. For a sequence to be retained, a match of at least six nucleotides to both a V gene segment and a J gene segment was required. A rearrangement was called productive if the CDR3 had no stop codons and remained in frame with V and J, and every other rearrangement was called non-productive. Following IMGT convention, CDR3 was defined as the stretch from the second conserved V-encoded cysteine up to the conserved J-encoded phenylalanine. Sequences without an unambiguous match to a single V gene segment were excluded from the earlier analysis of 500 to 700 of the donors. In an earlier analysis of around 590 of the donors, a V segment was called functional when productive rearrangements were above 56.7%, and segregating when the standard deviation between donors exceeded 5%. A statistical classification framework was built for diagnosing cytomegalovirus status from the catalog of TCR beta chain sequences. A later analysis assigned V and J genes by comparing TCR nucleotide sequences with IMGT/GENE-DB human TR gene sequences. Using the TCRdist pipeline, a later analysis assigned CDR3 sequences along with most-parsimonious VDJ recombination scenarios. In a later analysis, every TCR beta chain was defined by the combination of its CDR3 amino acid sequence and its V-gene family, and reads without a unique V-gene family were dropped. As a way to deal with suspected cross-contamination and a sequencing artifact, a later analysis dropped hundreds of nucleotide sequences that were highly shared and had low generation probability. In a later analysis, a clonal expansion index was calculated for each public chain from normalized within-repertoire ranks of inferred template counts. In a later analysis, generation probabilities were computed with a VDJ recombination model fitted to out-of-frame rearrangements, and the resulting probabilities were checked against IGoR. In a later analysis, TCR-TCR, TCR-HLA and TCR-CMV co-occurrence was scored with hypergeometric tests, and a repertoire-size bias correction was applied to TCR pairs. False discovery rates were estimated in a later analysis by permuting HLA or CMV assignments 20 times. In a later analysis, co-occurring TCRs were grouped using DBSCAN, and TCRdist sequence similarity was added for clustering within HLA-allele-positive subsets. Repertoires with fewer than 30,000 or more than 120,000 public chains, plus five repertoires with anomalous nucleotide sharing, were excluded from co-occurrence clustering. TCRdb carries this immuneACCESS record with in-frame sequences only. Its versions omit some clonotypes, under half of them owing to an unresolved V gene in the studies checked, with the rest unexplained. The V and J calls and clone size come from that table; D and trimming were worked out from the DNA. The sample contains about 120,000 clones, 74% of them found a single time. The ten most abundant clones make up 2% to 2.5% of the sample.

At the junction V is shortened by 4 bases and J by 2 bases; bases outside the gene matches: 9. The CDR3 numbers 16 residues from cysteine through phenylalanine. Left in the record is the CDR3 DNA by itself, 48 bases read in frame from the first base. From a lookup of the germline V gene (reference sequence), CDR1 and CDR2 are SGHNT and YYREEE. The cohort was made up of approximately 700 healthy bone marrow donors. At the time of sampling, every cohort member was nominally healthy, though immune exposures that went unrecorded were likely present. Of the 710 or so cohort members, approximately 300 had a positive CMV serostatus and 352 had a negative one, while no CMV serostatus was recorded for the donor. A peripheral blood sample was collected from each donor, and TCR beta sequencing was performed on peripheral blood mononuclear cells. Genomic DNA was extracted from the blood cell samples with the Qiagen DNeasy Blood Extraction Kit.

On this clone itself: Its specific antigen is unknown. Per-base quality was not reported, and no clone a single base away is much larger than it.

This clonotype was obtained from a human donor in good health. The sample consisted of PBMCs. The chain links TRBV5-4 with TRBJ2-3, with TRBD1 matching 8 junction bases. The DNA reads as follows: TGTGCCAGCAGCCCCGCGGGACAGGCGTTCACAGATACGCAGTATTTT. Its amino acids are CASSPAGQAFTDTQYF.